This T cell receptor (beta chain) appears in the sequencing data of a study of T cells after yellow fever vaccination. Findings and limits, study-wide: The study noted that FACS-sorted repertoires could contain abundant clonotypes contaminating from the bulk population. Reappearing after the booster were most of the clones from primary vaccination (about 96% CD4, 70% to 90% CD8).

Each CDR3 protein is one row after TCRdb ran MiXCR on the 5' RACE reads. The sample holds some 350,000 distinct CDR3 sequences, 8.5% to 9% seen once. The germline V and J ends were trimmed by 0 bases and 5 bases, with 14 bases remaining between them. Germline lookup yields CDR1 SEHNR and CDR2 FQNEAQ (reference sequence). The CDR3 has 15 amino acids. A remark on this clonotype: Its antigen is not known.

This receptor was obtained from a man younger than 35 who received the YFV17D yellow fever vaccine. The chain has TRBV7-9 and TRBJ2-7; D not resolved. Sequencing was performed on PBMCs, taken on the day of the first yellow fever vaccination. This chain's CDR3 is CASSLAAGFVNEQYV. CDR3 sequence (DNA): TGTGCCAGCAGCTTAGCGGCCGGGTTTGTAAACGAGCAGTACGTC.